This T cell receptor beta chain emerged from a study of cytomegalovirus exposure and HLA in healthy donors (dated by TCRdb to 2016 to 2017). Some background on the complete study: In an earlier analysis of some 550 of the donors, 250 to 350 Gb of sequence data and about 110 million unique TCR beta sequences from 150 million to 200 million T cells were reported. Donor age, sex, ethnicity and CMV serostatus were compiled alongside the repertoire data. In the later analysis, no new phenotypic data were used to find candidate immune exposures; instead, reliance was placed on TCR beta sequences and their occurrence across donors. A later analysis re-analyzed previously published TCR beta repertoires from 650 to 800 donors and added high-resolution HLA genotyping to study TCR occurrence patterns. The aim of the study was to test whether cataloging public T cell receptors could identify signatures of past pathogen exposure. Every repertoire in the discovery cohort had been generated on one and the same sequencing platform. In a later genetic analysis, genome-wide SNP genotypes for about 65% of the 666 donors were used, and that subset was treated as a discovery cohort. To predict cytomegalovirus infection status, the study brought together high-throughput TCR immunosequencing, statistical association of individual TCRs with disease status, and machine learning. Roughly 5 DR-DQ haplotypes were treated as single units for association and clustering because of strong linkage in the cohort. An earlier analysis of fewer than 750 of the donors used high-throughput TCR beta sequencing to judge whether each TCR beta V gene segment behaved as functional or pseudogenic. Typing coverage differed by locus: A, B, C, DRB1 and DQB1 were typed in roughly 629-630 donors, DQA1 in about 500, DPA1 in some 610, and DPB1 in roughly 450. The study profiled the T cell repertoires of 550 to 700 subjects by immunosequencing and related them to cytomegalovirus serostatus. In addition to the first cohort of 650 to 800 subjects, a separate validation cohort of 120 different subjects was used. HLA typing covered class I and class II loci at four-digit resolution. About 280 gigabases of sequencing data and around 88 million unique TCR sequences made up an early release that covered approximately 700 HLA-typed donors. Among the roughly 380 genotyped donors, about 83% belonged to the genetic ancestry cluster associated with self-reported Caucasian donors. Among almost 400 genotyped donors of the cohort, an average of 235,054 unique TCR beta nucleotide sequences were sequenced per donor, around 20% of them non-productive.

With respect to this clone: The clone's antigen remains unknown. No much larger clone is present one base from it, and per-base qualities are unavailable.

The library was prepared using the immunoSEQ multiplex PCR assay. A mixture of 60 forward primers for TCR Vbeta segments and 13 reverse primers for TCR Jbeta segments was used in the multiplex PCR. A multiplex PCR assay on genomic DNA amplified the CDR3 region of rearranged TCR beta genes. On the Illumina HiSeq System, the amplified TCR beta libraries were sequenced as 87-base-pair reads. The published analysis was carried out like this. Across the 500 to 850 repertoires, a later analysis counted about 81 million unique TCR beta chains, 8.5 million to 12 million of which were shared by at least two donors. To remove PCR and sequencing errors, raw reads were error-corrected and collapsed into unique sequences using a nearest-neighbor algorithm that merged closely related sequences. To assign V, D and J gene segments, CDR3 sequences were aligned to IMGT reference sequences. For a sequence to be retained, a match of at least six nucleotides to both a V gene segment and a J gene segment was required. A rearrangement counted as productive if the CDR3 had no stop codons and remained in frame with V and J, and every other rearrangement counted as non-productive. Following IMGT convention, CDR3 was defined as the stretch from the second conserved V-encoded cysteine up to the conserved J-encoded phenylalanine. The earlier analysis of a few hundred of the donors excluded sequences that lacked an unambiguous match to a single V gene segment. In an earlier analysis of some 590 of the donors, a V segment was called functional when productive rearrangements were above 56.7%, and segregating when the standard deviation between donors exceeded 5%. A statistical classification framework was built for diagnosing cytomegalovirus status from the catalog of TCR beta chain sequences. In a later analysis, V and J genes were assigned by comparing TCR nucleotide sequences against IMGT/GENE-DB human TR gene sequences. A later analysis assigned CDR3 sequences and most-parsimonious VDJ recombination scenarios with the TCRdist pipeline. In a later analysis, each TCR beta chain was defined by its CDR3 amino acid sequence together with its V-gene family, and reads without a unique V-gene family were excluded. In a later analysis, nearly 600 highly shared, low-generation-probability nucleotide sequences were removed to address suspected cross-contamination and a sequencing artifact. For each public chain, a later analysis derived a clonal expansion index from normalized ranks of inferred template counts within each repertoire. In a later analysis, generation probabilities were computed with a VDJ recombination model fitted to out-of-frame rearrangements, and the resulting probabilities were checked against IGoR. In a later analysis, hypergeometric tests were used to score TCR-TCR, TCR-HLA and TCR-CMV co-occurrence, with a repertoire-size bias correction applied to TCR pairs. False discovery rates were estimated in a later analysis by permuting HLA or CMV assignments 20 times. In a later analysis, co-occurring TCRs were grouped using DBSCAN, and TCRdist sequence similarity was added for clustering within HLA-allele-positive subsets. Repertoires with fewer than 30,000 or more than 120,000 public chains were left out of co-occurrence clustering, as were four to six repertoires with anomalous nucleotide sharing. The table was pulled from immuneACCESS by TCRdb, which kept in-frame rearrangements only. Such tables lose some clones; where checked, under half of the loss comes from unresolved V genes, and the rest has no known cause. Clone size and V and J calls were adopted from that table, with D and trimming inferred from the DNA. Counted in this sample were approximately 130,000 clones; approximately 77% of them appeared once. Around 1.3% of the sample is in the top ten clones.

The cohort consisted of 600 to 750 healthy bone marrow donors. Cohort members were all nominally healthy when sampled, although unrecorded immune exposures were likely present. The donor was CMV seronegative and was included in the group of a few hundred seronegative cohort members. A peripheral blood sample was collected from each donor, and TCR beta sequencing was performed on peripheral blood mononuclear cells. The Qiagen DNeasy Blood Extraction Kit was used to extract genomic DNA from the blood cell samples. Summary of the overall study and its limitations: Most CMV-associated TCR beta chains appeared to be HLA-restricted in a later analysis, and the HLA associations seemed to be driven largely by CMV exposure. Because some donors lacked HLA typing at each locus, the association tests relied only on the typed subset. The authors suggested that the approach could potentially be generalized to other disease states and immunological phenotypes. In a later analysis, TCR association rates were found to vary across HLA loci, with the most associated TCRs seen for DRB1 alleles and the fewest for HLA-C alleles. A few of the identified cytomegalovirus-associated TCR beta chains were confirmed in vitro to be specific for cytomegalovirus antigens. Broadly in line with IMGT annotations, most TCR beta V segments showed up in productive rearrangements about 87% or about 30% of the time in an earlier analysis of 587 of the donors. Because counts were too low, about 15 rarely observed V segments, including chromosome 9 orphons, were left out of the earlier analysis of about 620 of the donors. A further reported finding was that TCR beta sequences accurately predicted the HLA-A and HLA-B alleles for most subjects in the first cohort. The study gave a list of roughly 150 TCR beta chains associated with cytomegalovirus. Immune exposure information for the cohort was limited to CMV serostatus. Specific HLA alleles were associated with around 18,000 TCR beta sequences at a false discovery rate of 0.05 in a later analysis. A later analysis found that HLA-associated TCR beta chains were more clonally expanded and had lower generation probabilities than equally common non-associated chains. A cluster of highly shared sequence variants was judged likely to represent a technical artifact of the sequencing pipeline. A later genetic analysis reported fewer N-insertions in productive TCRs among donors in an Asian-associated ancestry cluster than the roughly 700-donor mean. The cohort was sequenced for TCR beta chains only, and without alpha or paired-chain data the features that could be detected were limited. When HLA alleles, especially DR and DQ, strongly co-occurred, attributing TCR associations to individual alleles was difficult. In a later genetic analysis, a missense DCLRE1C variant was associated with V-gene and J-gene trimming of TCR beta chains, and the association was replicated in an independent cohort. Some IMGT-functional V segments, including TRBV6-2 and TRBV6-3, could not be distinguished by the 87-base-pair reads and were therefore excluded. In both the original and validation cohorts, the classifier was reported to diagnose cytomegalovirus status with high specificity and sensitivity. According to a later analysis, parvovirus B19, influenza, CMV and Epstein-Barr virus appeared linked to several top co-occurrence clusters. Most TCR sequences were seen in very few donors, while some public TCRs were found in many individuals. Sequencing depth was assumed to be roughly uniform across donors in the presence/absence analyses, though that assumption may not hold. Correlated functional status among segregating V segments might be attributable to linkage disequilibrium, but an unknown experimental factor could not be ruled out.

V drops 0 bases and J drops 0 bases, leaving 14 bases in between. Based on the germline V gene, the CDR1 and CDR2 sequences are MRHNA and SNTAGT. There are 18 amino acids in the CDR3, from cysteine to phenylalanine inclusive. This entry keeps only the CDR3 DNA: 54 bases, framed from base 1. The sample was PBMCs. This TCR derives from a woman aged 40 to 50 in good health and CMV-seronegative. The chain employs TRBV6-4 and TRBJ2-2; TRBD1 might be the D gene, on 6 matching bases. The CDR3 protein is CASSDSIRAGANTGELFF. The DNA sequence reads TGTGCCAGCAGTGACTCGATACGGGCAGGGGCGAACACCGGGGAGCTGTTTTTT.